The clone carrying this TCR beta chain was counted many times. After removal of 1 base from V and 5 bases from J, the junction contained 6 bases not matched to a gene. Germline CDR1 MDHEN, CDR2 SYDVKM. This CDR3 region has 16 residues. This specimen comes from a study of response to subunit inactivated influenza vaccine. TCRdb used MiXCR to reprocess the RT-PCR reads, holding one entry per CDR3 protein. The table shows under 200,000 distinct CDR3 sequences, with approximately 12% occurring only once. These data were also filed under a second study, of T cells expressing NK-cell markers. That paper adds: It was by 5'RACE template switching with UMIs that TCR beta cDNA was made. The authors restricted sorting to alpha-beta TCR T cells with an anti-gamma-delta TCR antibody in several experiments.

The chain joins TRBV28 to TRBJ2-1, with 9 bases lining up with TRBD2. The origin of this receptor is a man aged 50 to 59 who received an inactivated influenza vaccine. The sample here was CD8+ T cells sorted from PBMCs, taken 12 days after vaccination. The CDR3 DNA reads TGTGCCAGCAGTTTATTGGCGGGAGGGCCCCACAATGAGCAGTTCTTC. Its protein product is CASSLLAGGPHNEQFF.